This T cell receptor beta chain appears in the sequencing data of a study of CD8 T cells in ankylosing spondylitis. Regarding the study as a whole: Clones linked to disease were reported to show significant enrichment in matched ankylosing spondylitis synovial fluid.

TCRdb used MiXCR to reprocess the 5' RACE reads, holding one entry per CDR3 protein. The sample shows 150,000 to 200,000 distinct CDR3 sequences, 10% to 15% of them seen only once. Remarks on this clonotype: Its antigen is unknown. This may come from a read error, since a much larger clone is one base off.

Germline-derived CDR1 and CDR2 are LNHDA and SQIVND (reference sequence). V lost 3 bases, J lost 6 bases, and 7 bases stayed unmatched. This CDR3 is 15 amino acids long. This sequence joins TRBV19 and TRBJ2-1; TRBD2 matches 8 bases. Sequencing was performed on blood, either unsorted or a sorted T cell fraction (not recorded which). This TCR derives from a female donor with ankylosing spondylitis or in good health (not recorded which). The CDR3 coding sequence is TGTGCCAGTAGTATCGGACTAGCAGGCTGCAATGAGCAGTTCTTC. Amino acids: CASSIGLAGCNEQFF.